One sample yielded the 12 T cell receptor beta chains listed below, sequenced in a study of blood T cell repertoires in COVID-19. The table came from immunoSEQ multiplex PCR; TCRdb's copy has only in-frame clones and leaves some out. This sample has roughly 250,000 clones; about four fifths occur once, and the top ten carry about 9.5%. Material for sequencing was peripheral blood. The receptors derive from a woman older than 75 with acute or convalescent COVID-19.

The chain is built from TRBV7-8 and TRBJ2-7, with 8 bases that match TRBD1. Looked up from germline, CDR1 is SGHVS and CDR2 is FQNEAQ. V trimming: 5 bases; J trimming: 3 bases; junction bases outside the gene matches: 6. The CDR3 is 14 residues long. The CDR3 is CASSLGQVIYEQYF. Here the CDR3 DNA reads TGTGCCAGCAGCCTGGGACAGGTGATCTACGAGCAGTACTTC.

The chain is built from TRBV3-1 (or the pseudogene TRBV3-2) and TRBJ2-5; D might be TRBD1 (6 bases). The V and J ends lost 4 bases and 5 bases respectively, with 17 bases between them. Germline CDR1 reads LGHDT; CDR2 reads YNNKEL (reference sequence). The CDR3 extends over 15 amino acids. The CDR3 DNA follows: TGTGCCAGCAGCCTGGACAGCCATCCTGGGGAGACCCAGTACTTC. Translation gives CASSLDSHPGETQYF.

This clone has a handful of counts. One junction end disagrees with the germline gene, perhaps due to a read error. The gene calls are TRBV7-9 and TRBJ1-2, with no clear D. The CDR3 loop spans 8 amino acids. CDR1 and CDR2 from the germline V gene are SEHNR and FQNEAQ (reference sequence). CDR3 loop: CASSSHIF. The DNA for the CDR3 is TGTGCCAGCTCATCGCACATATTC.

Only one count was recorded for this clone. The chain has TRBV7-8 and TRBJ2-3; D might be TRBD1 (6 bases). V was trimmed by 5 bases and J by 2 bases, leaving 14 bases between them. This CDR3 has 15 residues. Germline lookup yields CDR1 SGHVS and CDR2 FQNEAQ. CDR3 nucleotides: TGTGCCAGCAGCCTAAACAGGGCCCCCACAGATACGCAGTATTTT. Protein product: CASSLNRAPTDTQYF.

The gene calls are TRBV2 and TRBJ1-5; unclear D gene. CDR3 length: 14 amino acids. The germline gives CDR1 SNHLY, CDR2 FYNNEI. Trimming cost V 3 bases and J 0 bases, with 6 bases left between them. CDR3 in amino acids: CASSDKNSNQPQHF. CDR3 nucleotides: TGTGCCAGCAGTGACAAAAATAGCAATCAGCCCCAGCATTTT.

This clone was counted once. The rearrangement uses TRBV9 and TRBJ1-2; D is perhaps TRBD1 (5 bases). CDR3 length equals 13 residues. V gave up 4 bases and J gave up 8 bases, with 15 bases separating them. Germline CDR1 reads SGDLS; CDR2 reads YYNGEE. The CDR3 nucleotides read TGTGCCAGCAGCCCCCAGGGATTTAGGGGCTACACCTTC. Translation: CASSPQGFRGYTF.

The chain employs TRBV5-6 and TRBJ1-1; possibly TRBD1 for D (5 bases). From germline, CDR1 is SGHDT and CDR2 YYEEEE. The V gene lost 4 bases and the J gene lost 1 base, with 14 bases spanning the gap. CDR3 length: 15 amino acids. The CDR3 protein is CASSGNRGANTEAFF. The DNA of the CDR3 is TGTGCCAGCAGCGGCAATAGGGGCGCGAACACTGAAGCTTTCTTT.

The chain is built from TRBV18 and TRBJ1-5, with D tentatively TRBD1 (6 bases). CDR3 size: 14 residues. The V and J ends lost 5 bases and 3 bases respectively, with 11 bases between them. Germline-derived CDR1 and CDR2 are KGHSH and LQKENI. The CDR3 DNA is TGTGCCAGCTCATACGACAGGTCCAATCAGCCCCAGCATTTT. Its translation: CASSYDRSNQPQHF.

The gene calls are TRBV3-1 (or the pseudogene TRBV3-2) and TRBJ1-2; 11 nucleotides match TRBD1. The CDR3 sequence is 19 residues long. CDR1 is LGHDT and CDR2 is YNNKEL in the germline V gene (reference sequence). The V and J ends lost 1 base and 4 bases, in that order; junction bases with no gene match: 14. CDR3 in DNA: TGTGCCAGCAGCCAAGGTACAGGACAGGGGGCAGATCGGGCCTATGGCTACACCTTC. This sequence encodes CASSQGTGQGADRAYGYTF.

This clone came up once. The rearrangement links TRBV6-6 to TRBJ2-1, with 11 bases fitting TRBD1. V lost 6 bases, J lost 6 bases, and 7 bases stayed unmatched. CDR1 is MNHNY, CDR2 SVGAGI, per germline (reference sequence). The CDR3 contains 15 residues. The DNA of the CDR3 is TGTGCCAGCAGGCCCGGACAGGGGGCCTTCAATGAGCAGTTCTTC. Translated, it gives CASRPGQGAFNEQFF.

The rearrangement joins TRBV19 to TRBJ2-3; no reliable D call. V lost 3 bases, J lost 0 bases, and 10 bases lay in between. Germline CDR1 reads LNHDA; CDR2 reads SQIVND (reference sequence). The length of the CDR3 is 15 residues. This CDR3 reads CASSILPSSTDTQYF. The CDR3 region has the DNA TGTGCCAGTAGTATTCTTCCCTCCAGCACAGATACGCAGTATTTT.

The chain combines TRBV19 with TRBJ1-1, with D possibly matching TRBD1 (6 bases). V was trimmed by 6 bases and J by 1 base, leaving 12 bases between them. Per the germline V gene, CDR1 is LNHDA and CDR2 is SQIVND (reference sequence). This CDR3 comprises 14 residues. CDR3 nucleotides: TGTGCCAGTAGCCCGACAGGACGGAACACTGAAGCTTTCTTT. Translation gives CASSPTGRNTEAFF.